One sample yielded the 28 T cell receptor beta chains listed below, sequenced in a study of blood T cell repertoires in COVID-19. Clones were sequenced by immunoSEQ multiplex PCR, and TCRdb holds only the in-frame ones, with some missing. This sample has tens of thousands of clones, with around 86% found just once. Sequenced material: peripheral blood. The receptors here all came from a man under 40 with acute or convalescent COVID-19.

As concerns this clone: The junction departs from germline at one end; a sequencing error may be responsible. The J gene is TRBJ1-6, the V gene TRBV4-3, with 7 bases that match TRBD1. The CDR3 length is 16 residues. Germline values: CDR1 LGHNA, CDR2 YSLEER. In DNA form, the CDR3 reads TGCGCCAGCGGCCAGGAATTTGGCAGGGGGGTAAAGGCCCTCCACTTT. This codes for CASGQEFGRGVKALHF.

J is TRBJ1-3 and V is TRBV5-4, with 7 bases aligning to TRBD1. Trimming removed 4 bases from V and 0 bases from J; junction bases left unmatched: 4. The CDR3 extends over 15 amino acids. Germline V gives CDR1 SGHNT, CDR2 YYREEE (reference sequence). The CDR3 reads CASSQDRNSGNTIYF. CDR3 bases: TGTGCCAGCAGCCAGGACAGGAACTCTGGAAACACCATATATTTT.

The chain is built from TRBV7-2 and TRBJ2-1; no definite D call. The ends were cut back, 5 bases at V and 8 bases at J, with 10 bases in the middle. In germline, CDR1 is SGHTA, CDR2 FQGNSA. CDR3 size: 12 residues. In nucleotides, the CDR3 is TGTGCCAGCAGCCTGTTGGGCGATGAGCAGTTCTTC. Amino acid sequence: CASSLLGDEQFF.

The chain uses TRBV4-3 and TRBJ1-1; 8 bases are a match to TRBD1. V dropped 4 bases and J dropped 4; count of bases not matched to a gene: 5. Germline values: CDR1 LGHNA, CDR2 YSLEER. The CDR3 runs to 14 residues. The CDR3 DNA reads as TGCGCCAGCAGCCCTCAAACAGGGGGCACTGAAGCTTTCTTT. Translating it yields CASSPQTGGTEAFF.

The CDR3 DNA reads TGTGGCACGGGGGGGTGGGCTGGTCTGGAGCCCCAGCATTTT. Translated, it gives CGTGGWAGLEPQHF. This chain links TRBV6-5 with TRBJ1-5, with D perhaps matching TRBD1 (5 bases). Germline CDR1 MNHEY, CDR2 SVGAGI. The CDR3 extends over 14 amino acids.

The chain has TRBV24-1 and TRBJ2-2; D unresolved. The CDR3 runs to 16 residues. CDR1 and CDR2 from the germline V gene are KGHDR and SFDVKD. V was shortened by 5 bases and J by 0 bases, with 12 bases between the two germline ends. Written as DNA, the CDR3 is TGTGCCACCAGTGCTAACTCTCGTCCGAACACCGGGGAGCTGTTTTTT. It specifies CATSANSRPNTGELFF.

The V call is TRBV3-1 (or the pseudogene TRBV3-2), the J call TRBJ2-3; no reliable D call. CDR1 is LGHDT and CDR2 is YNNKEL in the germline V gene (reference sequence). V was pared by 5 bases and J by 4 bases, with 7 bases between. The CDR3 consists of 12 residues. CDR3 nucleotide sequence: TGTGCCAGCAGCTTAGCTTCAGATACGCAGTATTTT. This codes for CASSLASDTQYF.

The chain joins TRBV6-5 to TRBJ2-7; no definite D call. V lost 5 bases and J 3 bases, leaving 14 bases between the germline ends. The length of the CDR3 is 14 residues. Germline V gene sequence: CDR1 MNHEY, CDR2 SVGAGI. CDR3 amino acids: CASSLTWSDYEQYF. CDR3 nucleotide sequence: TGTGCCAGCAGTCTTACTTGGAGCGACTACGAGCAGTACTTC.

CDR3 sequence: CASSNRGNSPLHF. The CDR3 nucleotides read TGTGCCAGCAGTAACAGGGGCAATTCACCCCTCCACTTT. The chain has TRBV6-5 and TRBJ1-6; TRBD1 matches at 7 bases. CDR1 is MNHEY and CDR2 is SVGAGI in the germline V gene. Trimming at V came to 5 bases and at J to 7 bases, leaving 2 bases not matched to a gene. There are 13 residues in the CDR3.

The chain has TRBV7-9 and TRBJ2-3; a weak D match, TRBD2 (5 bases). Germline V gene lookup returns CDR1 SEHNR and CDR2 FQNEAQ (reference sequence). V dropped 2 bases and J dropped 4 bases, with 7 bases sitting between them. The CDR3 is 13 amino acids. CDR3 sequence reads: CASSLIGADTQYF. The CDR3 nucleotides read TGTGCCAGCAGCTTAATCGGGGCAGATACGCAGTATTTT.

This rearrangement joins TRBV13 to TRBJ1-2, with D uncertain. The CDR3 runs to 12 residues. Trimming left V 0 bases short and J 7 bases short, with 6 bases between. Germline loops: CDR1 PRHDT, CDR2 FYEKMQ (reference sequence). CDR3 sequence reads: CASSLGAGGYTF. CDR3 coding DNA: TGTGCCAGCAGCTTAGGGGCAGGTGGCTACACCTTC.

The rearrangement joins TRBV24-1 to TRBJ2-1, with 9 bases matching TRBD2. CDR3 length: 16 amino acids. Losses at the gene ends were 5 bases for V and 6 bases for J; bases not matched to a gene: 10. Germline assignment: CDR1 KGHDR and CDR2 SFDVKD. CDR3 residues: CATSGISGSVGNEQFF. The CDR3 coding sequence is TGTGCCACCAGTGGCATTAGCGGGAGCGTCGGCAATGAGCAGTTCTTC.

The rearrangement links TRBV4-1 to TRBJ1-6; TRBD1 aligns across 8 bases. The CDR3 extends over 15 amino acids. Germline CDR1 and CDR2: MGHRA and YSYEKL. The V segment lost 4 bases and the J segment 7 bases; nucleotides outside the gene matches: 6. CDR3 DNA sequence: TGCGCCAGCAGCCCCTGGACAGGGCTGAATTCACCCCTCCACTTT. It codes for CASSPWTGLNSPLHF.

Details on this clone: The same CDR3 is also encoded by other DNA sequences in this sample. DNA for the CDR3: TGTGCCAGCAGACCGGGACTAGCGACCAATGAGCAGTTCTTC. This encodes CASRPGLATNEQFF. This rearrangement joins TRBV28 to TRBJ2-1, with 10 bases fitting TRBD2. This CDR3 contains 14 residues. CDR1 and CDR2 (germline): MDHEN, SYDVKM. The V segment lost 6 bases and the J segment 6 bases; nucleotides outside the gene matches: 5.

The genes are TRBV6-5 and TRBJ2-1, with a possible D match to TRBD2 (6 bases). The CDR3 loop spans 13 amino acids. CDR1 is MNHEY, CDR2 SVGAGI, per germline. V lost 5 bases and J lost 3, with 8 bases in between. The CDR3 spells CASSRSGYNEQFF. The CDR3 coding sequence is TGTGCCAGCAGTCGTAGCGGCTACAATGAGCAGTTCTTC.

The chain is built from TRBV9 and TRBJ2-7; 10 bases are shared with TRBD2. With 4 bases clipped from V and 6 bases from J, the junction kept 13 bases outside the gene matches. The germline V gene encodes CDR1 SGDLS and CDR2 YYNGEE. The CDR3 is 16 residues long. The CDR3 DNA is TGTGCCAGCAGCCCCTCCCTAGCGGGAGAGTTGGGCGAGCAGTACTTC. Translation: CASSPSLAGELGEQYF.

The chain uses TRBV5-6 and TRBJ1-5; a weak D match, TRBD1 (5 bases). Germline CDR1 SGHDT, CDR2 YYEEEE. The germline V and J ends were trimmed by 5 bases and 3 bases, with 15 bases remaining between them. CDR3 length: 15 residues. CDR3 sequence reads: CASSRGLDPNQPQHF. CDR3 coding DNA: TGTGCCAGCAGTAGGGGCCTAGACCCCAATCAGCCCCAGCATTTT. The full variable domain, completed using reference TRBV5-6 and TRBJ1-5, is DAGVTQSPTHLIKTRGQQVTLRCSPKSGHDTVSWYQQALGQGPQFIFQYYEEEERQRGNFPDRFSGHQFPNYSSELNVNALLLGDSALYLCASSRGLDPNQPQHFGDGTRLSIL.

The chain uses TRBV7-2 and TRBJ2-6, with TRBD2 identical over 9 bases. This CDR3 has 15 residues. CDR1 is SGHTA and CDR2 is FQGNSA in the germline V gene. Trimming at V came to 9 bases and at J to 0 bases, leaving 3 bases not matched to a gene. DNA for the CDR3: TGTGCCAGGGGGACTAGCAGCTCTGGGGCCAACGTCCTGACTTTC. It yields the protein CARGTSSSGANVLTF.

V is TRBV28 and J is TRBJ2-2, with D maybe TRBD2 (6 bases). In germline, CDR1 is MDHEN, CDR2 SYDVKM. The length of the CDR3 is 15 residues. Trimming pared 10 bases from V and 3 bases from J, leaving 18 bases between. The CDR3 sequence: CATHQGDLDTGELFF. In DNA, the CDR3 is TGTGCCACCCACCAAGGGGACTTAGACACCGGGGAGCTGTTTTTT.

This clone was seen only a few times. The rearrangement links TRBV5-1 to TRBJ2-7; a weak D match, TRBD1 (6 bases). CDR1 is SGHRS, CDR2 YFSETQ, per germline. V lost 5 bases, J lost 3 bases, and 15 bases lay in between. This CDR3 comprises 14 residues. The CDR3 is CASSFGTQGYEQYF. The DNA for the CDR3 is TGCGCCAGCAGTTTCGGGACACAGGGCTACGAGCAGTACTTC.

V gene TRBV4-1 combines with J gene TRBJ1-6; possible D gene TRBD1, 5 bases. Germline assignment: CDR1 MGHRA and CDR2 YSYEKL. Deletions cut 0 bases from V and 7 bases from J, with 10 bases between. The CDR3 is 15 amino acids. The CDR3 reads CASSQDGARNSPLHF. DNA of the CDR3: TGCGCCAGCAGCCAAGATGGGGCGCGGAATTCACCCCTCCACTTT.

As DNA, the CDR3 is TGCGCCAGCAGCCTAGAAGTGAACACTGAAGCTTTCTTT. Its protein is CASSLEVNTEAFF. The rearrangement joins TRBV5-1 to TRBJ1-1; D gene unclear. In germline, CDR1 is SGHRS, CDR2 YFSETQ. The V end was cut by 4 bases, the J end by 0 bases, with 7 bases between. CDR3 size: 13 residues.

The chain couples TRBV10-1 to TRBJ1-1; a possible D gene is TRBD1 (6 bases). The CDR3 totals 12 residues. V was clipped by 6 bases and J by 1 base, with 6 bases between them. From germline, CDR1 is WNHNN and CDR2 SYGVQD (reference sequence). In nucleotides, the CDR3 is TGCGCCAGCAGCAGGGGGAACACTGAAGCTTTCTTT. It is translated as CASSRGNTEAFF.

V gene TRBV10-3 combines with J gene TRBJ2-1; 7 bases agree with TRBD2. The CDR3 totals 14 residues. Germline V lookup: CDR1 ENHRY, CDR2 SYGVKD. With V trimmed by 1 base and J by 5 bases, 2 bases remained unmatched. CDR3 amino acids: CAISELLADNEQFF. The CDR3, as DNA: TGTGCCATCAGTGAGTTGCTAGCGGACAATGAGCAGTTCTTC.

The chain carries TRBV29-1 and TRBJ2-5, with D uncertain. Trimming removed 1 base at V and 5 bases at J, with 2 bases between. This CDR3 is 10 amino acids long. The germline V gene has CDR1 SQVTM and CDR2 ANQGSEA. CDR3 loop: CSVEAETQYF. The CDR3 DNA sequence: TGCAGCGTTGAAGCTGAGACCCAGTACTTC.

This CDR3 is CASTGGNTGELFF. The CDR3 DNA sequence: TGTGCCAGCACGGGGGGGAATACCGGGGAGCTGTTTTTT. The V and J genes are TRBV9 and TRBJ2-2, with TRBD2 matching over 8 bases. V lost 6 bases, J lost 5 bases, and 3 bases stayed unmatched. This CDR3 region has 13 residues. The germline CDR1 and CDR2 sequences are SGDLS and YYNGEE.

The chain joins TRBV11-2 to TRBJ2-5; no firm D call. Deletions cut 1 base from V and 4 bases from J, with 4 bases between. Germline lookup yields CDR1 SGHAT and CDR2 FQNNGV. This CDR3 region has 12 residues. The DNA for the CDR3 is TGTGCCAGCAGCTTAGCGGGAGAGACCCAGTACTTC. Translation gives CASSLAGETQYF.

The count of this clone is one. The V call is TRBV9, the J call TRBJ2-2; D not resolved. Trimming pared 5 bases from V and 2 bases from J, leaving 7 bases between. Germline CDR1 reads SGDLS; CDR2 reads YYNGEE. The CDR3 is made up of 13 amino acids. The CDR3 DNA is TGTGCCAGCAGGAGAGGCAACACCGGGGAGCTGTTTTTT. This gives the protein CASRRGNTGELFF.